This T cell receptor beta chain was profiled in a study of cytomegalovirus exposure and HLA in healthy donors (dated by TCRdb to about 2017). For context, the study as a whole: In an earlier analysis of fewer than 750 of the donors, about 270 Gb of sequence data and roughly 100 million unique TCR beta sequences from about 180 million T cells were reported. Both class I and class II loci were covered by HLA typing, at four-digit resolution. The study aimed to test whether cataloging public T cell receptors could reveal signatures of past pathogen exposure. Genome-wide SNP genotypes for about 65% of the 666 donors were used in a later genetic analysis, which treated that subset as a discovery cohort. To predict cytomegalovirus infection status, the study brought together high-throughput TCR immunosequencing, statistical association of individual TCRs with disease status, and machine learning. The genetic ancestry cluster associated with self-reported Caucasian donors included 81% of the 300 to 450 genotyped donors. The number of typed donors differed by locus: about 620-640 for A, B, C, DRB1 and DQB1; approximately 540 for DQA1; approximately 600 for DPA1; and some 450 for DPB1. Donor age, sex, ethnicity and CMV serostatus were compiled alongside the repertoire data. All discovery cohort repertoires had been generated on a single sequencing platform. Using immunosequencing, the study profiled T cell repertoires from around 670 subjects and related those repertoires to cytomegalovirus serostatus. On average, around 240,000 unique TCR beta nucleotide sequences were sequenced per donor among a few hundred genotyped donors of the cohort, with roughly 19% of those sequences being non-productive. Rather than using new phenotypic data, the later analysis identified candidate immune exposures from TCR beta sequences and from how often those sequences occurred across donors. In an earlier analysis of a few hundred of the donors, high-throughput TCR beta sequencing was used to judge whether each TCR beta V gene segment behaved as functional or pseudogenic. In addition to the first cohort of about 650 subjects, a separate validation cohort of 120 different subjects was used. In a later analysis, previously published TCR beta repertoires from 500 to 750 donors were re-analyzed and high-resolution HLA genotyping was added so that TCR occurrence patterns could be studied. An early release covering some 640 HLA-typed donors comprised approximately 290 gigabases of sequencing data and tens of millions of unique TCR sequences. About five DR-DQ haplotypes were handled as single units for association and clustering, since linkage in the cohort was strong.

Libraries came from the immunoSEQ multiplex PCR assay. For the multiplex PCR, a mixture combining 60 forward primers for TCR Vbeta segments and 13 reverse primers for TCR Jbeta segments was used. Amplification of the CDR3 region of rearranged TCR beta genes was performed with a multiplex PCR assay on genomic DNA. The Illumina HiSeq System was used to sequence the amplified TCR beta libraries as 87-base-pair reads. The authors' pipeline ran thus. A later analysis tallied around 87 million unique TCR beta chains across the 640 or so repertoires, and about 10 million of those chains were shared by two or more donors. To remove PCR and sequencing errors, raw reads were error-corrected and collapsed into unique sequences using a nearest-neighbor algorithm that merged closely related sequences. Alignment of CDR3 sequences to IMGT reference sequences was used to assign V, D and J gene segments. Each retained sequence needed at least a six-nucleotide match to both a V gene segment and a J gene segment. A rearrangement counted as productive if the CDR3 had no stop codons and remained in frame with V and J, and every other rearrangement counted as non-productive. CDR3 was defined according to IMGT convention as the region running from the second conserved V-encoded cysteine to the conserved J-encoded phenylalanine. The earlier analysis of some 550 of the donors excluded any sequence lacking an unambiguous match to a single V gene segment. In an earlier analysis of some 590 of the donors, V segments were called functional above 56.7% productive rearrangements and were called segregating when the between-donor standard deviation exceeded 5%. A statistical classification framework was built to diagnose cytomegalovirus status from the catalog of TCR beta chain sequences. V and J gene assignment, in a later analysis, came from comparing TCR nucleotide sequences with IMGT/GENE-DB human TR gene sequences. The TCRdist pipeline was used in a later analysis to assign CDR3 sequences and most-parsimonious VDJ recombination scenarios. In a later analysis, every TCR beta chain was defined by the combination of its CDR3 amino acid sequence and its V-gene family, and reads without a unique V-gene family were dropped. To address suspected cross-contamination and a sequencing artifact, a later analysis removed a few hundred highly shared, low-generation-probability nucleotide sequences. For each public chain, a later analysis derived a clonal expansion index from normalized ranks of inferred template counts within each repertoire. In a later analysis, generation probabilities were computed with a VDJ recombination model fitted to out-of-frame rearrangements, and the resulting probabilities were checked against IGoR. Hypergeometric tests were used in a later analysis to score TCR-TCR, TCR-HLA and TCR-CMV co-occurrence, with a repertoire-size bias correction applied to the TCR pairs. To estimate false discovery rates, a later analysis permuted the HLA or CMV assignments 20 times. In a later analysis, co-occurring TCRs were grouped with DBSCAN, and TCRdist sequence similarity was added when clustering was performed within HLA-allele-positive subsets. Repertoires with fewer than 30,000 or more than 120,000 public chains were left out of co-occurrence clustering, as were four to six repertoires with anomalous nucleotide sharing. This immuneACCESS table, as held by TCRdb, lists in-frame sequences with V and J called but not all clones. Of the missing ones, under half trace to an unresolved V gene in checked studies; the others have no known cause. V, J and clone size are taken as reported in that table, and D and trimming were inferred from the DNA itself. Recorded for this sample are about 150,000 clones; approximately 80% of them occurred a single time. The biggest ten clones account for nearly 6.5% of the sample.

Sequences GTSNPN (CDR1) and SVGIG (CDR2) are obtained from the germline V gene (reference sequence). Clipping removes 3 bases from V and 4 bases from J, with 13 as the unmatched junction base count. The CDR3 sequence holds 17 residues, the cysteine and phenylalanine included. Only CDR3 DNA is held: 51 bases, read in frame from base 1. The cohort was made up of around 720 healthy bone marrow donors. Cohort members were all nominally healthy when sampled, although unrecorded immune exposures were likely present. The donor was CMV seropositive and belonged to the group of more than 250 seropositive cohort members. A peripheral blood sample was provided by each donor, and peripheral blood mononuclear cells were used for TCR beta sequencing. Genomic DNA was extracted from the blood cell samples with the Qiagen DNeasy Blood Extraction Kit. Details on this clone: The clone's antigen remains unknown. No base qualities exist here, and no much larger clone lies one base off it.

Here is what the overall study found, with its caveats: Most CMV-associated TCR beta chains appeared to be HLA-restricted in a later analysis, and the HLA associations seemed to be driven largely by CMV exposure. The cohort was sequenced for TCR beta chains only, and without alpha or paired-chain data the features that could be detected were limited. Correlated functional status among segregating V segments might be attributable to linkage disequilibrium, but an unknown experimental factor could not be ruled out. Compared with the approximately 670-donor mean, donors in an Asian-associated ancestry cluster had fewer N-insertions in productive TCRs, according to a later genetic analysis. The sequencing pipeline was judged likely to have produced a cluster of highly shared sequence variants as a technical artifact. CMV serostatus was the only immune exposure information available for the cohort. V-gene and J-gene trimming of TCR beta chains was associated with a missense DCLRE1C variant in a later genetic analysis, and the association was replicated in an independent cohort. The authors suggested that the approach could potentially be generalized to other disease states and immunological phenotypes. Assigning TCR associations to individual alleles was difficult when HLA alleles, especially DR and DQ, strongly co-occurred. Roughly 15 rarely observed V segments, including chromosome 9 orphons, were excluded from the earlier analysis of almost 600 of the donors because counts were too low. Some IMGT-functional V segments, including TRBV6-2 and TRBV6-3, could not be distinguished by the 87-base-pair reads and were therefore excluded. Because HLA typing was unavailable for some donors at each locus, only the typed subset was used in association tests. A few of the identified cytomegalovirus-associated TCR beta chains were confirmed in vitro to be specific for cytomegalovirus antigens. In both the original and validation cohorts, the classifier was reported to diagnose cytomegalovirus status with high specificity and sensitivity. Compared with equally common non-associated chains, HLA-associated TCR beta chains in a later analysis were more clonally expanded and had lower generation probabilities. In an earlier analysis of about 600 of the donors, most TCR beta V segments appeared in productive rearrangements about 87% or about 30% of the time, broadly matching IMGT annotations. The study gave a list of around 170 TCR beta chains associated with cytomegalovirus. Most TCR sequences were observed very rarely across donors, whereas some public TCRs were present in many individuals. In a later analysis, 15,000 to 20,000 TCR beta sequences were associated with specific HLA alleles at a false discovery rate of 0.05. In a later analysis, several top co-occurrence clusters were reported to appear linked to parvovirus B19, influenza, CMV and Epstein-Barr virus. The presence/absence analyses assumed that sequencing depth was roughly uniform across donors, and that assumption may not be true. A further reported finding was that TCR beta sequences accurately predicted the HLA-A and HLA-B alleles for most subjects in the first cohort. A later analysis found that TCR association rates varied across HLA loci, with DRB1 alleles showing the most associated TCRs and HLA-C alleles the fewest.

The sequence was obtained from a man aged 45-65 years in good health and CMV-seropositive. The rearrangement joined TRBV30 to TRBJ1-5, and TRBD1 matches 9 of the central bases. Sequencing input: PBMCs. The CDR3 reads as follows: CAWSPRDRVRANQPQHF. The DNA sequence is given as TGTGCCTGGAGCCCCCGGGACAGGGTGAGGGCAAATCAGCCCCAGCATTTT.